This T cell receptor (beta chain) was found in a study of human T cells and chemical hapten exposure. Findings of the study overall: Because they had alopecia, donors may respond immunologically unlike healthy people. Versus controls, significantly more large CDR3 similarity clusters arose from expanded TCRs.

Separate cDNA molecules received unique molecular identifiers, which the library attached to them. TCRdb reanalysed the RACE reads using MiXCR and keeps one entry per CDR3 protein. The sample has under 40,000 distinct CDR3 sequences; roughly 12% are singletons. Time point noted: pre-sensitization, week 0. Treatment here: therapeutic diphenylcyclopropenone sensitization with weekly scalp DPC. Sequencing started from total RNA isolated from unfractionated whole blood. Alopecia patients deemed DPC-suitable, aged 18 to 70, excluding pregnancy. This clonotype was counted many times. The antigen is undetermined. The CDR3 has 14 amino acids. Trimming shortened V by 8 bases and J by 5 bases, and 16 bases separated the two germline ends.

The sequenced sample was whole blood, obtained in connection with sensitization to the hapten diphenylcyclopropenone (DPC). This chain joins TRBV12-3 or TRBV12-4 and TRBJ2-1; D may be TRBD2 (7 bases). The TCR was taken from a woman aged 40 to 50 with alopecia areata. Some clones in this sample may be carry-over from other donors' samples. The CDR3 DNA reads TGTGCCAGCCGGGGGCTAGCGGAGCACAATGAGCAGTTCTTC. Amino acids: CASRGLAEHNEQFF.